This T cell receptor (beta chain) is drawn from a study of response to subunit inactivated influenza vaccine. TCRdb reanalysed the RT-PCR reads using MiXCR and keeps one entry per CDR3 protein. The repertoire consists of some 550,000 distinct CDR3 sequences, with around 25% occurring once and the leading ten covering about 3%. There are 16 residues in the CDR3. Trimming took 6 bases from V and 5 from J; bases not matched to a gene: 16. Germline values: CDR1 DFQATT, CDR2 SNEGSKA (reference sequence). These sequences were also reported in another study, on T cells expressing NK-cell markers. According to that study: 5'RACE template switching built TCR beta cDNA with unique molecular identifiers. The TCR beta repertoires were obtained from sorted CD3+CD56+NKG2C+, CD3+CD56+NKG2C- and CD3+CD56-NKG2C+ T cells. In a group of 5 or 6 donors, dominant NKG2C+ clonotypes represented about 1.0-7.5% of CD8+ T cells.

The source of this sequence is a man aged 45-65 years who received an inactivated influenza vaccine. The sequenced sample was CD4+ T cells sorted from PBMCs, obtained approximately 12 days after vaccination. The J gene is TRBJ2-5, the V gene TRBV20-1; 9 bases match TRBD1. DNA of the CDR3: TGCAGTGCAACGGGACAGGGTGGCACGGGTGGTGAGACCCAGTACTTC. Protein sequence: CSATGQGGTGGETQYF.